This section outlines one T cell receptor beta chain sequence together with its context. The antigen is not known. The sample is drawn from a study of cytomegalovirus exposure and HLA in healthy donors. Turning to the study itself: As released early, the data held 75 million to 90 million unique TCRs from HLA-typed donors.

The study ran its PCR with 60 Vbeta and 13 Jbeta primers. Repertoires were generated with immunoSEQ multiplex PCR, while TCRdb's copy carries only in-frame clones and drops some. The sample shows roughly 160,000 clones, about 65% of them seen only once. Overall study results and limits: The classifier, whose performance was assessed in both the original and validation cohorts, reportedly diagnosed cytomegalovirus status with high specificity and sensitivity.

V shed 2 bases and J 3 bases; nucleotides not matched to a gene: 7. Germline CDR1 GTSNPN, CDR2 SVGIG (reference sequence). The CDR3 extends over 15 amino acids. The chain joins TRBV30 to TRBJ2-3, with 8 positions matching TRBD2. This clonotype originated in a girl aged 10-17 years in good health and CMV-seronegative. Sequencing was done on a sample of PBMCs. The CDR3, as DNA: TGTGCCTGGAGTTCTTCGGGGGGGCCAACAGATACGCAGTATTTT. Translation: CAWSSSGGPTDTQYF.